This is a list of T cell receptor beta chains from one sample in a study of control samples from healthy donors and cancer patients. Only in-frame clones appear in the TCRdb table, and some are missing; sequencing was by immunoSEQ multiplex PCR. The sample includes about 120,000 clones, nearly 95% of them seen just once. Material for sequencing was blood. The source is a man under 40 in good health. Both conserved end residues are part of each CDR3. A D gene is named only where the DNA matches it firmly. Where a row states a size, it is once, few, many or the class of an expanded clone; other rows omit it.

size	V	D	J	CDR3	DNA
-	TRBV7-2	TRBD2	TRBJ2-3	CASSLAGLAGVRNTDTQYF	TGTGCCAGCAGCTTAGCGGGACTAGCGGGGGTGCGCAACACAGATACGCAGTATTTT
-	TRBV18	-	TRBJ2-7	CASSPSRTGTYEQYF	TGTGCCAGCTCACCATCAAGGACGGGAACCTACGAGCAGTACTTC
-	TRBV9	TRBD2	TRBJ2-1	CASSGSGTSLGGNEQFF	TGTGCCAGCAGCGGATCCGGGACTAGTTTAGGAGGCAATGAGCAGTTCTTC
-	TRBV25-1	-	TRBJ2-2	CASSETGTGELFF	TGTGCCAGCAGTGAAACCGGAACCGGGGAGCTGTTTTTT
-	TRBV5-1	-	TRBJ1-1	CASSSGLRGTEAFF	TGCGCCAGCAGCTCGGGACTGAGGGGGACTGAAGCTTTCTTT
-	TRBV20-1	-	TRBJ2-7	CSASLGAGGGEQYF	TGCAGTGCTAGTTTAGGGGCTGGGGGAGGCGAGCAGTACTTC
-	TRBV6-5	-	TRBJ1-2	CASSQSGGLYGYTF	TGTGCCAGCAGCCAAAGCGGGGGACTCTATGGCTACACCTTC
-	TRBV4-2	-	TRBJ1-1	CASSLGGVTEAFF	TGTGCCAGCAGCCTCGGGGGAGTCACTGAAGCTTTCTTT
-	TRBV5-1	TRBD1	TRBJ2-6	CASSSQGSGANVLTF	TGCGCCAGCAGCTCACAGGGGTCCGGGGCCAACGTCCTGACTTTC
-	TRBV11-2	TRBD2	TRBJ2-7	CASRGGKNEQYF	TGTGCCAGCCGGGGGGGCAAGAACGAGCAGTACTTC
-	TRBV2	-	TRBJ2-5	CASSEDRSETQYF	TGTGCCAGCAGTGAGGATCGTTCCGAGACCCAGTACTTC
-	TRBV9	TRBD2	TRBJ2-1	CASSRTGRGSSYNEQFF	TGTGCCAGCAGCCGGACGGGGCGGGGGAGCTCCTACAATGAGCAGTTCTTC
-	TRBV28	TRBD2	TRBJ2-1	CASREGLAPYNEQFF	TGTGCCAGCAGAGAGGGACTAGCTCCTTACAATGAGCAGTTCTTC
once	TRBV6-4	-	TRBJ2-2	CASRPEGGRITGELFF	TGTGCCAGCAGGCCGGAGGGGGGCCGTATCACCGGGGAGCTGTTTTTT
-	TRBV3-1/TRBV3-2	TRBD1	TRBJ2-3	CASSPGQAADTQYF	TGTGCCAGCAGCCCGGGACAGGCGGCAGATACGCAGTATTTT
-	TRBV3-1/TRBV3-2	-	TRBJ2-3	CASSQGLLADTQYF	TGTGCCAGCAGCCAAGGACTCCTTGCAGATACGCAGTATTTT
-	TRBV25-1	TRBD2	TRBJ2-5	CASSLAGLQETQYF	TGTGCCAGCAGCCTAGCGGGGTTACAAGAGACCCAGTACTTC
-	TRBV29-1	TRBD1	TRBJ2-3	CSVGRGRTDTQYF	TGCAGCGTTGGCAGGGGGCGGACAGATACGCAGTATTTT
-	TRBV9	-	TRBJ2-4	CASSVAAGQTSQNIQYF	TGTGCCAGCAGCGTAGCTGCTGGACAGACTAGCCAAAACATTCAGTACTTC
-	TRBV6-5	TRBD1	TRBJ2-1	CASSQTGEDYNEQFF	TGTGCCAGCAGTCAGACAGGGGAGGACTACAATGAGCAGTTCTTC
-	TRBV7-9	-	TRBJ2-1	CASSPGGSGNNEQFF	TGTGCCAGCAGCCCCGGGGGTAGCGGTAACAATGAGCAGTTCTTC
-	TRBV4-2	TRBD1	TRBJ1-3	CASSQDTRDRGFSGNTIYF	TGTGCCAGCAGCCAAGATACGCGGGACAGGGGCTTCTCTGGAAACACCATATATTTT
-	TRBV5-1	TRBD1	TRBJ1-6	CASSVYRGDSPLHF	TGCGCCAGCAGCGTATACAGGGGGGATTCACCCCTCCACTTT
-	TRBV5-5	TRBD1	TRBJ1-5	CASSLGTGEGQPQHF	TGTGCCAGCAGCTTGGGGACAGGGGAAGGTCAGCCCCAGCATTTT
-	TRBV19	-	TRBJ1-5	CASSSRPSNQPQHF	TGTGCCAGTAGTAGCAGACCTAGCAATCAGCCCCAGCATTTT
-	TRBV27	-	TRBJ2-2	CASSHSFNRVTGELFF	TGTGCCAGCAGTCACTCTTTTAACAGGGTCACCGGGGAGCTGTTTTTT
-	TRBV19	-	TRBJ1-4	CASREGEKLFF	TGTGCCAGCCGCGAAGGTGAAAAACTGTTTTTT